These 28 T cell receptor beta chains originate from one sample sequenced in a study of Ad26.COV2.S vaccination and SARS-CoV-2 variants. Treatment denoted: around 19 received Ad26.COV2.S at low or high dose, single or two shots; 5 received placebo; per-sample allocation not given. Sampling took place 63 days after the first vaccine or placebo injection. Generated by immunoSEQ multiplex PCR, the TCRdb table keeps only in-frame clones and is missing some. Altogether 300,000 to 500,000 clones are present, 88% being singletons, with the ten largest covering more than 3%. The sample was peripheral blood, taken in a trial of Ad26.COV2.S vaccine versus placebo. The receptor source for this set is a person between 18 and 59 years old who received the Ad26.COV2.S COVID-19 vaccine or a placebo.

This rearrangement joins TRBV10-3 to TRBJ2-3; 12 positions match TRBD2. The CDR3 runs 15 residues. Germline V gene lookup returns CDR1 ENHRY and CDR2 SYGVKD. The J segment lost 2 bases and the V segment lost 8 bases, leaving 5 bases of the junction unmatched. The CDR3 nucleotides are TGTGCCATCGGCACTAGCGGGGGGACCACAGATACGCAGTATTTT. It is translated as CAIGTSGGTTDTQYF.

This chain connects TRBV7-8 to TRBJ2-1; D unresolved. Germline lookup yields CDR1 SGHVS and CDR2 FQNEAQ. CDR3 length: 12 residues. V lost 4 bases to trimming and J lost 7 bases, with 8 bases between them. CDR3 sequence (DNA): TGTGCCAGCAGCTATATAGGGAATGAGCAGTTCTTC. Protein sequence: CASSYIGNEQFF.

The chain is built from TRBV29-1 and TRBJ2-1; 8 bases are shared with TRBD2. CDR1 and CDR2 from the germline V gene are SQVTM and ANQGSEA. Unmatched junction bases numbered 3, after V lost 7 bases and J lost 4 bases. The CDR3 extends over 12 amino acids. The DNA of the CDR3 is TGCAGCGGGGGGACTAGGTACAATGAGCAGTTCTTC. The encoded protein is CSGGTRYNEQFF.

This clone has more than one count but fewer than ten. This sequence joins TRBV29-1 and TRBJ1-1; TRBD1 aligns across 11 bases. Germline assignment: CDR1 SQVTM and CDR2 ANQGSEA. The CDR3 spans 14 residues. V trimming: 4 bases; J trimming: 3 bases; junction bases outside the gene matches: 4. The CDR3 nucleotides are TGCAGCGTTGGGACAGGGGGCTTGTACACTGAAGCTTTCTTT. Translation gives CSVGTGGLYTEAFF.

This clone has only a few counts. The chain recombines TRBV4-1 with TRBJ1-1; D unresolved. V was shortened by 1 base and J by 2 bases, with 11 bases between the two germline ends. The V gene's germline CDR1 is MGHRA and CDR2 YSYEKL. The CDR3 is made up of 15 amino acids. CDR3 region: CASSQAGNGNTEAFF. DNA of the CDR3: TGCGCCAGCAGCCAAGCGGGGAACGGCAACACTGAAGCTTTCTTT.

Here the CDR3 reads CASSSGPEQYF. The CDR3 coding sequence is TGTGCCAGCAGTTCGGGTCCCGAGCAGTACTTC. The chain carries TRBV6-1 and TRBJ2-7; D gene uncertain. This CDR3 has 11 amino acids. Deletions cut 5 bases from V and 6 bases from J, with 8 bases between. Looked up from germline, CDR1 is MNHNS and CDR2 is SASEGT.

This clone has more than one count but fewer than ten. J is TRBJ1-6 and V is TRBV19; a weak D match, TRBD1 (5 bases). CDR1 and CDR2 from the germline V gene are LNHDA and SQIVND (reference sequence). The V gene lost 6 bases and the J gene lost 6 bases, with 12 bases spanning the gap. This CDR3 contains 14 residues. The CDR3 reads CASRPGRTNSPLHF. Written as DNA, the CDR3 is TGTGCCAGTAGACCGGGACGTACTAATTCACCCCTCCACTTT.

The chain has TRBV19 and TRBJ2-3, with D perhaps TRBD1 or TRBD2 (5 bases each). CDR3 length equals 16 residues. The V end lost 6 bases, the J end lost 0 bases, and 16 bases lay between the germline ends. The germline gives CDR1 LNHDA, CDR2 SQIVND (reference sequence). CDR3 loop: CASSRVRGLSTDTQYF. CDR3 nucleotides: TGTGCCAGTAGCAGAGTCCGGGGCCTTAGCACAGATACGCAGTATTTT.

This chain connects TRBV25-1 to TRBJ1-1; no firm D call. V was trimmed by 2 bases and J by 1 base, leaving 11 bases between them. The CDR3 is made up of 15 amino acids. The germline V gene has CDR1 MGHDK and CDR2 SYGVNS. CDR3 amino acids: CASSEREVGNTEAFF. CDR3 sequence (DNA): TGTGCCAGCAGTGAACGGGAGGTCGGGAACACTGAAGCTTTCTTT. Combining the CDR3 with reference TRBV25-1 and TRBJ1-1 gives the whole variable domain EADIYQTPRYLVIGTGKKITLECSQTMGHDKMYWYQQDPGMELHLIHYSYGVNSTEKGDLSSESTVSRIRTEHFPLTLESARPSHTSQYLCASSEREVGNTEAFFGQGTRLTVV.

The chain combines TRBV28 with TRBJ2-6; possible D gene TRBD1, 5 bases. The length of the CDR3 is 18 residues. Germline loops: CDR1 MDHEN, CDR2 SYDVKM. Trimming took off 6 bases at V and 0 bases at J, with 18 bases between the two ends. The CDR3 spells CASSFFAGHRSGANVLTF. The DNA for the CDR3 is TGTGCCAGCAGCTTTTTCGCCGGACACCGCTCTGGGGCCAACGTCCTGACTTTC. The complete variable domain, with remaining parts taken from reference TRBV28 and TRBJ2-6, reads DVKVTQSSRYLVKRTGEKVFLECVQDMDHENMFWYRQDPGLGLRLIYFSYDVKMKEKGDIPEGYSVSREKKERFSLILESASTNQTSMYLCASSFFAGHRSGANVLTFGAGSRLTVL.

This CDR3 reads CASSRQTANTEAFF. DNA for the CDR3: TGCGCCAGCAGCCGACAGACTGCGAACACTGAAGCTTTCTTT. The chain combines TRBV5-1 with TRBJ1-1, with D possibly being TRBD1 (5 bases). The CDR3 has 14 residues. CDR1 is SGHRS and CDR2 is YFSETQ in the germline V gene. V lost 4 bases to trimming and J lost 1 base, with 11 bases between them.

The chain has TRBV5-6 and TRBJ1-1; D gene unclear. V dropped 0 bases and J dropped 1 base, with 7 bases sitting between them. CDR1 and CDR2 from the germline V gene are SGHDT and YYEEEE. CDR3 length: 14 residues. CDR3 in DNA: TGTGCCAGCAGCTTGGCCGGGGAGAACACTGAAGCTTTCTTT. This gives the protein CASSLAGENTEAFF. The full variable domain, in which reference TRBV5-6 and TRBJ1-1 provide the parts outside the CDR3, is DAGVTQSPTHLIKTRGQQVTLRCSPKSGHDTVSWYQQALGQGPQFIFQYYEEEERQRGNFPDRFSGHQFPNYSSELNVNALLLGDSALYLCASSLAGENTEAFFGQGTRLTVV.

The chain has TRBV5-1 and TRBJ1-2; 10 bases are shared with TRBD1. The CDR3 spans 14 residues. Germline CDR1 SGHRS, CDR2 YFSETQ. V shed 3 bases, J shed 8 bases, and the junction held 7 bases outside the gene matches. The CDR3 region is CASSWRQGAEGYTF. CDR3 nucleotides: TGCGCCAGCAGCTGGAGACAGGGGGCAGAAGGCTACACCTTC.

The chain couples TRBV3-1 (or the pseudogene TRBV3-2) to TRBJ2-7; 11 bases match TRBD2. With V trimmed by 10 bases and J by 6 bases, 11 bases remained unmatched. Germline V gene sequence: CDR1 LGHDT, CDR2 YNNKEL (reference sequence). The CDR3 extends over 14 amino acids. This CDR3 is CATGPTSGGVEQYF. The CDR3 DNA is TGTGCCACCGGGCCCACTAGCGGGGGTGTCGAGCAGTACTTC.

The CDR3 DNA reads as TGTGCCAGCAGTGAATTTGGGGGTGGTAAAGATACGCAGTATTTT. Translated: CASSEFGGGKDTQYF. This rearrangement joins TRBV25-1 to TRBJ2-3, with D perhaps being TRBD1 or TRBD2 (5 bases each). Looked up from germline, CDR1 is MGHDK and CDR2 is SYGVNS. This CDR3 has 15 residues. Trimming stripped 1 base from V and 5 bases from J, with 13 bases between.

This clone was counted between two and nine times. CDR3 nucleotide sequence: TGTGCCAGTAGAACTACAGGGGGCGAAGGCTACACCTTC. Amino acid sequence: CASRTTGGEGYTF. The chain combines TRBV19 with TRBJ1-2; 9 bases fit TRBD1. The CDR3 contains 13 residues. The V and J ends lost 6 bases and 8 bases, in that order; junction bases with no gene match: 7. Germline assignment: CDR1 LNHDA and CDR2 SQIVND (reference sequence).

The V and J genes are TRBV5-1 and TRBJ1-4; maybe TRBD1 (5 bases). The CDR3 has 19 amino acids. V was trimmed by 1 base and J by 0 bases, leaving 19 bases between them. Germline assignment: CDR1 SGHRS and CDR2 YFSETQ. CDR3 coding DNA: TGCGCCAGCAGCTTGACCCCTACCGGGGGTCTAACAACTAATGAAAAACTGTTTTTT. As protein: CASSLTPTGGLTTNEKLFF.

This chain joins TRBV7-9 and TRBJ2-3; a possible D gene is TRBD1 (6 bases). Trimming cost V 5 bases and J 5 bases, with 17 bases left between them. The CDR3 consists of 15 residues. Germline values: CDR1 SEHNR, CDR2 FQNEAQ (reference sequence). CDR3 coding DNA: TGTGCCAGCAGCCGGGACAATTCTCTAGGAGATACGCAGTATTTT. It specifies CASSRDNSLGDTQYF.

V gene TRBV25-1 combines with J gene TRBJ1-1; D gene uncertain. V was pared by 2 bases and J by 3 bases, with 7 bases between. Per the germline V gene, CDR1 is MGHDK and CDR2 is SYGVNS. This CDR3 contains 13 residues. The CDR3 coding sequence is TGTGCCAGCAGTGAAGGGGTGGACACTGAAGCTTTCTTT. Translated: CASSEGVDTEAFF.

This sequence joins TRBV28 and TRBJ1-2; a possible D gene is TRBD1 (5 bases). V lost 7 bases and J 3 bases, leaving 12 bases between the germline ends. The CDR3 sequence is 13 residues long. Germline V gives CDR1 MDHEN, CDR2 SYDVKM. DNA for the CDR3: TGTGCCAGCACTGAGGGGCTGGACTATGGCTACACCTTC. Encoded protein: CASTEGLDYGYTF.

This clone was counted a single time. The rearrangement uses TRBV7-2 and TRBJ1-1; the D gene is possibly TRBD1 (5 bases). The germline CDR1 and CDR2 sequences are SGHTA and FQGNSA. This CDR3 has 14 residues. V was cut by 5 bases and J by 1 base, with 11 bases left in between. CDR3 nucleotides: TGTGCCAGCAGCCCCTCTACAGGGAACACTGAAGCTTTCTTT. Translating gives CASSPSTGNTEAFF.

The rearrangement uses TRBV7-9 and TRBJ2-1; tentative D call: TRBD1 (5 bases). Trimming removed 4 bases at V and 0 bases at J, with 13 bases between. Germline V gene data show CDR1 as SEHNR and CDR2 as FQNEAQ (reference sequence). The CDR3 contains 16 residues. Written as DNA, the CDR3 is TGTGCCAGCAGCTCGCCGACAGCTAGCTCCTACAATGAGCAGTTCTTC. Amino acid sequence: CASSSPTASSYNEQFF.

The chain recombines TRBV4-1 with TRBJ1-2, with D perhaps matching TRBD1 (6 bases). CDR3 size: 15 residues. Trimming stripped 1 base from V and 6 bases from J, with 15 bases between. Germline lookup yields CDR1 MGHRA and CDR2 YSYEKL. The CDR3 is CASSQAQGNADGYTF. The DNA of the CDR3 is TGCGCCAGCAGCCAAGCACAGGGAAATGCAGATGGCTACACCTTC.

CDR3: CASSLGQKLNTEAFF. CDR3 bases: TGCGCCAGCAGCTTGGGACAGAAGCTTAACACTGAAGCTTTCTTT. The J gene is TRBJ1-1, the V gene TRBV5-1, with a possible D match to TRBD1 (5 bases). The CDR3 is 15 residues long. Germline V gene data show CDR1 as SGHRS and CDR2 as YFSETQ. Trimming shortened V by 0 bases and J by 2 bases, and 11 bases separated the two germline ends.

The chain carries TRBV5-1 and TRBJ1-1; tentative D call: TRBD1 (6 bases). Germline lookup yields CDR1 SGHRS and CDR2 YFSETQ. This CDR3 comprises 15 residues. Trimming shortened V by 3 bases and J by 7 bases, and 19 bases separated the two germline ends. The DNA for the CDR3 is TGCGCCAGCAGCTCCACAGGGTTTACGTGGGATGAAGCTTTCTTT. Translated, it gives CASSSTGFTWDEAFF.

The chain carries TRBV18 and TRBJ2-5; D possibly corresponds to TRBD1 (7 bases). CDR3 length: 15 amino acids. V lost 3 bases to trimming and J lost 2 bases, with 13 bases between them. Germline V gene lookup returns CDR1 KGHSH and CDR2 LQKENI. This chain's CDR3 is CASSPRDSLQETQYF. CDR3 DNA sequence: TGTGCCAGCTCACCGCGGGACAGCCTACAAGAGACCCAGTACTTC.

The chain carries TRBV9 and TRBJ2-2; tentatively, D is TRBD1 or TRBD2 (6 bases each). The germline V gene has CDR1 SGDLS and CDR2 YYNGEE. The CDR3 is 17 amino acids. Between the trimmed V and J ends, which lost 4 bases and 1 base, there was a span of 17 bases. In DNA, the CDR3 is TGTGCCAGCAGCCCTAGTAGGGGGGCAGAGAACACCGGGGAGCTGTTTTTT. Amino acids: CASSPSRGAENTGELFF. Looking up the rest from reference TRBV9 and TRBJ2-2 gives the full variable domain: DSGVTQTPKHLITATGQRVTLRCSPRSGDLSVYWYQQSLDQGLQFLIQYYNGEERAKGNILERFSAQQFPDLHSELNLSSLELGDSALYFCASSPSRGAENTGELFFGEGSRLTVL.

This chain joins TRBV21-1 and TRBJ1-1. TRBV21-1 represents a pseudogene. The CDR3 sequence is 21 residues long. The CDR3 loop is CASSKRPTGHRGGRSNTEAFF. The CDR3 DNA reads TGTGCCAGCAGCAAACGCCCGACAGGGCATCGGGGCGGGAGATCGAACACTGAAGCTTTCTTT.